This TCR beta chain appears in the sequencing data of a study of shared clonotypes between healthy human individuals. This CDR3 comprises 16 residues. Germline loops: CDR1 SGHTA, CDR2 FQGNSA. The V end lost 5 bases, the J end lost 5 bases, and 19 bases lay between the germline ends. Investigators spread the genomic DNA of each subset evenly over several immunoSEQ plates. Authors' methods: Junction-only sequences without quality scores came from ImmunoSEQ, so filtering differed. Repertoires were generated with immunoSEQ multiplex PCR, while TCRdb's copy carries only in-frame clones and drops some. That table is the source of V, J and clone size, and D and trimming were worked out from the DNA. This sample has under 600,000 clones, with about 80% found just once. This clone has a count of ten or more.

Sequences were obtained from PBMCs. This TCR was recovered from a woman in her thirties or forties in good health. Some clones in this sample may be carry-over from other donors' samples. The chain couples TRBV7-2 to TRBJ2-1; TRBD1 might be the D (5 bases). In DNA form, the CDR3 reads TGTGCCAGCAGCCCTCAAGTGGGGTGGGGCAACAATGAGCAGTTCTTC. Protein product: CASSPQVGWGNNEQFF.